The next 19 T cell receptor beta chains were all read from a single sample in a study of cytomegalovirus exposure and HLA in healthy donors. The PCR made use of 60 Vbeta and 13 Jbeta primers. Repertoires were generated with immunoSEQ multiplex PCR, while TCRdb's copy carries only in-frame clones and drops some. The sample has some 97,000 clones; under 80% are singletons. Source material: PBMCs. These TCRs come from a woman under 30 in good health and CMV-seropositive.

The CDR3 sequence: CASSPSSGANVLTF. The CDR3 DNA sequence: TGTGCCAGCAGCCCGAGCTCTGGGGCCAACGTCCTGACTTTC. V gene TRBV7-6 combines with J gene TRBJ2-6; D remains unclear. The CDR3 spans 14 residues. The germline V gene has CDR1 SGHVS and CDR2 FNYEAQ. Between the trimmed V and J ends, which lost 5 bases and 0 bases, there was a span of 5 bases.

The chain joins TRBV6-6 to TRBJ2-7; 11 bases match TRBD2. Germline loops: CDR1 MNHNY, CDR2 SVGAGI (reference sequence). V lost 8 bases and J lost 5; bases outside the gene matches: 5. The CDR3 sequence is 13 residues long. The chain's CDR3 is CASGTSGSHEQYF. CDR3 nucleotides: TGTGCCAGCGGTACTAGCGGGAGCCACGAGCAGTACTTC.

The V call is TRBV4-3, the J call TRBJ2-7, with 7 bases identical to TRBD2. The ends lost 5 bases at V and 2 bases at J; junction bases unmatched: 9. This CDR3 region has 15 residues. Germline V lookup: CDR1 LGHNA, CDR2 YSLEER. CDR3 residues: CASSAELAEAYEQYF. CDR3 coding DNA: TGCGCCAGCAGCGCCGAGCTAGCGGAAGCCTACGAGCAGTACTTC.

This rearrangement joins TRBV18 to TRBJ2-7; tentatively, D is TRBD1 (5 bases). Germline V gives CDR1 KGHSH, CDR2 LQKENI. The V end was cut by 3 bases, the J end by 0 bases, with 21 bases between. The CDR3 extends over 18 amino acids. CDR3 coding DNA: TGTGCCAGCTCACCTTTCTCCCTCGGTCAGGGTCTCTCCTACGAGCAGTACTTC. Translating gives CASSPFSLGQGLSYEQYF.

V and J are TRBV27 and TRBJ2-7; D is perhaps TRBD1 (6 bases). V was cut by 8 bases and J by 2 bases, with 13 bases left in between. Germline V gene sequence: CDR1 MNHEY, CDR2 SMNVEV (reference sequence). The length of the CDR3 is 13 residues. CDR3 residues: CASGLQGTYEQYF. The CDR3 bases are TGTGCCAGCGGCCTACAGGGTACCTACGAGCAGTACTTC.

CDR3: CATRTPGKQETQYF. CDR3 in DNA: TGTGCCACCAGAACCCCGGGAAAGCAAGAGACCCAGTACTTC. The chain carries TRBV15 and TRBJ2-5, with a weak D call TRBD2 (5 bases). V shed 6 bases and J shed 2 bases, with 13 bases lying between them. Looked up from germline, CDR1 is LNHNV and CDR2 is YYDKDF (reference sequence). The CDR3 is 14 residues long.

This clone was detected a few times. The chain employs TRBV27 and TRBJ1-4; 8 positions match TRBD1. CDR1 is MNHEY and CDR2 is SMNVEV in the germline V gene (reference sequence). V shed 6 bases, J shed 6 bases, and the junction held 12 bases outside the gene matches. The CDR3 is made up of 16 amino acids. CDR3 sequence: CASRFGQGVRDEKLFF. In nucleotides, the CDR3 is TGTGCCAGCAGATTCGGACAGGGCGTTCGGGATGAAAAACTGTTTTTT.

This clone was seen only a few times. This rearrangement joins TRBV30 to TRBJ1-2; TRBD1 matches at 9 bases. The J segment lost 5 bases and the V segment lost 2 bases, leaving 6 bases of the junction unmatched. Germline V lookup: CDR1 GTSNPN, CDR2 SVGIG (reference sequence). This CDR3 spans 14 amino acids. The chain's CDR3 is CAWSLPGTGYGYTF. In nucleotides, the CDR3 is TGTGCCTGGAGTCTTCCCGGGACAGGGTATGGCTACACCTTC.

The J gene is TRBJ2-7, the V gene TRBV5-1, with a tentative D call TRBD2 (6 bases). The CDR3 has 12 amino acids. Per the germline V gene, CDR1 is SGHRS and CDR2 is YFSETQ. Between the trimmed V and J ends, which lost 7 bases and 4 bases, there was a span of 12 bases. The CDR3 is CASSPGGYEQYF. CDR3 bases: TGCGCCAGCTCTCCCGGGGGTTACGAGCAGTACTTC.

The chain recombines TRBV7-2 with TRBJ2-4; D possibly corresponds to TRBD2 (6 bases). V was shortened by 3 bases and J by 0 bases, with 12 bases between the two germline ends. Germline-derived CDR1 and CDR2 are SGHTA and FQGNSA. The CDR3 totals 16 residues. CDR3 residues: CASSFSGSIAKNIQYF. The CDR3 DNA follows: TGTGCCAGCAGCTTTAGCGGAAGTATAGCCAAAAACATTCAGTACTTC.

This clone has a handful of counts. The gene calls are TRBV4-3 and TRBJ1-5; 7 bases fit TRBD1. V lost 0 bases to trimming and J lost 5 bases; unmatched junction nucleotides: 4. Per germline, CDR1 LGHNA and CDR2 YSLEER. The CDR3 length is 15 residues. The CDR3: CASSQDAGGYQPQHF. For the CDR3, the DNA is TGCGCCAGCAGCCAAGACGCAGGGGGATATCAGCCCCAGCATTTT.

The V call is TRBV6-1, the J call TRBJ2-7; 11 bases fit TRBD2. Germline V gene lookup returns CDR1 MNHNS and CDR2 SASEGT. The CDR3 has 12 amino acids. V was clipped by 6 bases and J by 9 bases; unmatched bases: 4. Written as DNA, the CDR3 is TGTGCCAGCAGGGACGGGACTAGCGGGCAGTACTTC. As protein: CASRDGTSGQYF.

This clone was recorded many times. The rearrangement links TRBV19 to TRBJ2-1, with 9 positions matching TRBD2. J lost 4 bases, V lost 6 bases, and 7 bases had no gene match. The germline V gene encodes CDR1 LNHDA and CDR2 SQIVND (reference sequence). This CDR3 spans 15 amino acids. The CDR3 loop reads CASSPGLASYNEQFF. The CDR3 DNA sequence: TGTGCCAGTAGCCCCGGACTAGCGAGTTACAATGAGCAGTTCTTC.

This sequence joins TRBV4-2 and TRBJ2-7; D call uncertain. This CDR3 spans 13 amino acids. With 2 bases removed from V and 9 bases from J, the gap between germline ends came to 14 bases. Germline-derived CDR1 and CDR2 are LGHNA and YNFKEQ. The CDR3 loop reads CASSQNTGILQYF. DNA of the CDR3: TGTGCCAGCAGCCAAAATACCGGTATCCTGCAGTACTTC.

The chain uses TRBV18 and TRBJ2-5, with TRBD1 matching over 11 bases. CDR1 and CDR2 from the germline V gene are KGHSH and LQKENI. There are 16 residues in the CDR3. The ends lost 4 bases at V and 4 bases at J; junction bases unmatched: 8. CDR3 loop: CASSRFGQGAGETQYF. The CDR3 region has the DNA TGTGCCAGCTCACGGTTCGGACAGGGGGCTGGAGAGACCCAGTACTTC. Drawing the rest from reference TRBV18 and TRBJ2-5, the complete variable domain is NAGVMQNPRHLVRRRGQEARLRCSPMKGHSHVYWYRQLPEEGLKFMVYLQKENIIDESGMPKERFSAEFPKEGPSILRIQQVVRGDSAAYFCASSRFGQGAGETQYFGPGTRLLVL.

The chain joins TRBV6-1 to TRBJ2-7, with TRBD1 matching 9 bases. The junction had 8 bases not matched to a gene; V was cut back by 6 bases and J by 2 bases. This CDR3 region has 15 residues. From germline, CDR1 is MNHNS and CDR2 SASEGT. The CDR3, as DNA: TGTGCCAGCAGAAGAACCGGGACAGGGACCTACGAGCAGTACTTC. Translated: CASRRTGTGTYEQYF.

This chain joins TRBV28 and TRBJ2-7; D is ambiguous. CDR1 is MDHEN and CDR2 is SYDVKM in the germline V gene. This CDR3 comprises 15 residues. V lost 1 base and J 4 bases, leaving 14 bases between the germline ends. For the CDR3, the DNA is TGTGCCAGCAGTTTATCGTCTACAGAGATATACGAGCAGTACTTC. This translates into CASSLSSTEIYEQYF.

This clone was detected a few times. This chain links TRBV9 with TRBJ2-1; D ambiguous. V was cut by 4 bases and J by 8 bases, with 10 bases left in between. Germline CDR1 SGDLS, CDR2 YYNGEE. The CDR3 has 12 amino acids. CDR3 sequence reads: CASSHMNDEQFF. DNA of the CDR3: TGTGCCAGCAGCCACATGAATGATGAGCAGTTCTTC.

In regard to this clone: One end of the junction does not line up with germline, which may come from a read error. The V gene is TRBV6-1, the J gene TRBJ1-1, with TRBD1 matching over 8 bases. This CDR3 contains 14 residues. The germline gives CDR1 MNHNS, CDR2 SASEGT. The CDR3 region is CASSPTGGRTEAFF. The CDR3 nucleotides are TGTGCCAGCAGCCCAACAGGGGGAAGGACTGAAGCTTTTTTT.